The clone carrying this TCR beta chain was detected a few times. Its cognate antigen is unknown. 5'RACE, which relied on constant-segment primers, yielded TCR alpha and TCR beta cDNA libraries carrying sample barcodes and UMIs. TCRdb reanalysed the 5' RACE reads using MiXCR and keeps one entry per CDR3 protein. Of roughly 610,000 distinct CDR3 sequences listed, roughly 17% were seen once; the top ten hold around 7.8%. The length of the CDR3 is 12 residues. Trimming removed 4 bases at V and 6 bases at J, with 6 bases between. These data are taken from a study of T-cell memory formation after mild COVID-19. Overall study: Clusters of TCRs were largely donor specific.

Study-wide results and caveats: The study found contracting CD4+ clones mainly in CM and EM and contracting CD8+ clones in EMRA.

The sequence was collected from an adult woman who had mild COVID-19 (a few samples of this study predate the infection). Cell type and time point are not known. The sample comprised PBMCs or a T cell subset sorted from them (not recorded which). The chain carries TRBV12-3 or TRBV12-4 and TRBJ2-2; no firm D call. The CDR3 sequence: CASSSEAGELFF. CDR3 in DNA: TGTGCCAGCAGTTCGGAAGCCGGGGAGCTGTTTTTT.